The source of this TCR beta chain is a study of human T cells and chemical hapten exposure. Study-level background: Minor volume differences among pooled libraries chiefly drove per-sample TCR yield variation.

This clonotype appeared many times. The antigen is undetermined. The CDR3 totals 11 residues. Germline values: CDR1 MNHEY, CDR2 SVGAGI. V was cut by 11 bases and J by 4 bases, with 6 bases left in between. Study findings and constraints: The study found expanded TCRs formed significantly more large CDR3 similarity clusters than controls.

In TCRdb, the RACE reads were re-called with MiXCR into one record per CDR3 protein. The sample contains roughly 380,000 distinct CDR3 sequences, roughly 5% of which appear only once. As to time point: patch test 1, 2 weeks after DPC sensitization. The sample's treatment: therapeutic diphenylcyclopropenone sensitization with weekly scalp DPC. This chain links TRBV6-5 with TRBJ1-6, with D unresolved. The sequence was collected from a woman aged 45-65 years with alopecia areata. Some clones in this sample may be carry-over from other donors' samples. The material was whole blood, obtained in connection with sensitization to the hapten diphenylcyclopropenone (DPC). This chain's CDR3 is CACGYNSPLHF. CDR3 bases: TGTGCCTGCGGTTATAATTCACCCCTCCACTTT.